The following is a T cell receptor (beta chain) sequence with its context. Libraries were prepared by immunoSEQ multiplex PCR; TCRdb keeps only in-frame clonotypes and omits some of them. The sample has 230,000 or so clones, roughly 81% seen once. The source of the sample is a study of blood T cell repertoires in COVID-19. Those enrolled, adults aged roughly 18 to 90 years, came from some 23 US areas. The sample was PBMCs or T cells enriched from blood (not recorded which). The sequence derives from a woman aged 50 to 60 who had been exposed to COVID-19.

CDR3 residues: CASSQVGAKTGTGNYEQYF. Here the CDR3 DNA reads TGTGCCAGCAGCCAAGTAGGCGCGAAAACCGGGACAGGGAACTACGAGCAGTACTTC. The V and J genes are TRBV3-1 (or the pseudogene TRBV3-2) and TRBJ2-7; 9 bases match TRBD1. J gave up 3 bases and V 1 base, and 16 bases lay outside the gene matches. The CDR3 has 19 residues. Germline CDR1 reads LGHDT; CDR2 reads YNNKEL (reference sequence).